These 24 T cell receptor beta chains share one sample of origin, sequenced in a study of T cell responses to AZD1222 COVID-19 vaccine (dated by TCRdb to about 2021). The library was built by means of the immunoSEQ multiplex PCR assay. TCRdb took over this immuneACCESS table, retaining in-frame rearrangements with V and J assigned. Such tables are incomplete; in checked studies, under half of the missing clones stem from an unresolved V gene, and the remainder is unexplained. This sample lists 45,000 to 65,000 clones; over 70% were detected once. The leading ten clones occupy approximately 15% of the sample. In light of the paper, this sample's time point label describes: baseline before first vaccination. The input for sequencing was peripheral blood, taken on day 0 of AZD1222 vaccination. These receptors were obtained from an adult in good health.

V is TRBV28 and J is TRBJ2-7; 14 bases agree with TRBD2. Trimming at V came to 6 bases and at J to 1 base, leaving 8 bases not matched to a gene. The CDR3 sequence is 17 residues long. From germline, CDR1 is MDHEN and CDR2 SYDVKM. This CDR3 is CASSDPRTSGRSYEQYF. The CDR3, as DNA: TGTGCCAGCAGCGACCCTCGGACTAGCGGGAGGTCCTACGAGCAGTACTTC.

Only one count was recorded for this clone. V usage is TRBV27 and J usage is TRBJ1-4; possible D gene TRBD1, 6 bases. The V and J ends lost 4 bases and 0 bases respectively, with 9 bases between them. The CDR3 contains 15 residues. Germline CDR1 MNHEY, CDR2 SMNVEV (reference sequence). DNA for the CDR3: TGTGCCAGCAGTTCACGACAGGCAACTAATGAAAAACTGTTTTTT. Encoded protein: CASSSRQATNEKLFF.

The rearrangement uses TRBV30 and TRBJ1-6; tentatively, D is TRBD1 (6 bases). The CDR3 is made up of 13 amino acids. The ends were cut back, 2 bases at V and 6 bases at J, with 8 bases in the middle. Germline V lookup: CDR1 GTSNPN, CDR2 SVGIG (reference sequence). DNA of the CDR3: TGTGCCTGGAGTTCAGGGGCTAATTCACCCCTCCACTTT. Translating it yields CAWSSGANSPLHF.

The V gene is TRBV11-3, the J gene TRBJ1-1; TRBD1 is a possible D gene (5 bases). CDR1 SGHNT and CDR2 YENEEA come from the germline V gene. The CDR3 has 14 amino acids. V lost 2 bases and J lost 3, with 10 bases in between. Here the CDR3 DNA reads TGTGCCAGCAGCTTACACCCGGGGGACACTGAAGCTTTCTTT. This encodes CASSLHPGDTEAFF.

V and J are TRBV5-1 and TRBJ2-1; 10 nucleotides agree with TRBD2. The germline V gene has CDR1 SGHRS and CDR2 YFSETQ. The V gene end was trimmed by 0 bases and the J gene end by 4 bases; junction bases not matched to a gene: 4. The CDR3 length is 16 residues. The CDR3 spells CASSLAVTSGYNEQFF. The DNA for the CDR3 is TGCGCCAGCAGCTTGGCTGTGACTAGCGGGTACAATGAGCAGTTCTTC.

This chain uses TRBV7-9 with TRBJ1-4; TRBD1 might be the D (5 bases). Trimming took 11 bases from V and 7 from J, leaving 14 bases between them. The CDR3 is 12 amino acids. The germline V gene has CDR1 SEHNR and CDR2 FQNEAQ (reference sequence). CDR3 in amino acids: CAVGEVGEKLFF. CDR3 sequence (DNA): TGTGCCGTGGGGGAAGTTGGTGAAAAACTGTTTTTT. Based on the CDR3 plus reference TRBV7-9 and TRBJ1-4, the full variable domain is DTGVSQNPRHKITKRGQNVTFRCDPISEHNRLYWYRQTLGQGPEFLTYFQNEAQLEKSRLLSDRFSAERPKGSFSTLEIQRTEQGDSAMYLCAVGEVGEKLFFGSGTQLSVL.

This clone showed up just once. The chain joins TRBV7-9 to TRBJ1-2; a weak D match, TRBD1 (5 bases). CDR3 size: 17 residues. Per germline, CDR1 SEHNR and CDR2 FQNEAQ (reference sequence). V was pared by 3 bases and J by 2 bases, with 19 bases between. The CDR3: CASSFSAGFSSNYGYTF. DNA for the CDR3: TGTGCCAGCAGCTTCTCGGCAGGGTTTTCGTCAAACTATGGCTACACCTTC.

This chain connects TRBV5-1 to TRBJ1-1, with no clear D. The CDR3 totals 15 residues. CDR1 SGHRS and CDR2 YFSETQ come from the germline V gene. Trimming took off 0 bases at V and 5 bases at J, with 14 bases between the two ends. The CDR3 region is CASSLAPGPETEAFF. In nucleotides, the CDR3 is TGCGCCAGCAGCTTGGCCCCAGGCCCGGAGACTGAAGCTTTCTTT.

The CDR3 loop is CASRGGLAGTETQYF. In DNA, the CDR3 is TGTGCCAGCAGAGGCGGACTAGCGGGGACCGAGACCCAGTACTTC. This sequence joins TRBV28 and TRBJ2-5, with 12 bases lining up with TRBD2. Looked up from germline, CDR1 is MDHEN and CDR2 is SYDVKM. Trimming cost V 6 bases and J 5 bases; bases outside gene matches: 7. The CDR3 spans 15 residues.

This clone showed up just once. The chain has TRBV18 and TRBJ2-3, with D uncertain. CDR1 is KGHSH and CDR2 is LQKENI in the germline V gene. This CDR3 spans 14 amino acids. The V end lost 2 bases, the J end lost 2 bases, and 8 bases lay between the germline ends. CDR3 amino acids: CASSPGLDTDTQYF. The CDR3 DNA reads TGTGCCAGCTCACCAGGGCTAGACACAGATACGCAGTATTTT.

V usage is TRBV24-1 and J usage is TRBJ2-2; 7 bases fit TRBD1. The V gene's germline CDR1 is KGHDR and CDR2 SFDVKD. Trimming took 5 bases from V and 3 from J; bases not matched to a gene: 8. This CDR3 has 16 residues. The CDR3 region is CATSAPGQRYTGELFF. The CDR3 DNA follows: TGTGCCACCAGTGCTCCGGGACAGAGATACACCGGGGAGCTGTTTTTT.

This chain uses TRBV14 with TRBJ1-2; the D gene is possibly TRBD1 (6 bases). Trimming left V 0 bases short and J 5 bases short, with 13 bases between. This CDR3 region has 15 residues. The germline gives CDR1 SGHDN, CDR2 FVKESK. In DNA, the CDR3 is TGTGCCAGCAGCCAAGATACAGGGCGAGAATATGGCTACACCTTC. Its protein product is CASSQDTGREYGYTF.

V is TRBV29-1 and J is TRBJ1-2; D not resolved. The CDR3 runs to 12 residues. The V and J ends lost 0 bases and 8 bases respectively, with 10 bases between them. Per germline, CDR1 SQVTM and CDR2 ANQGSEA. DNA of the CDR3: TGCAGCGTTGAAGATTATGCGGGGGGCTACACCTTC. The encoded protein is CSVEDYAGGYTF.

This chain joins TRBV7-2 and TRBJ2-6; 11 bases line up with TRBD2. Germline CDR1 reads SGHTA; CDR2 reads FQGNSA. After removal of 5 bases from V and 2 bases from J, the junction contained 11 bases not matched to a gene. CDR3 length equals 19 residues. Written as DNA, the CDR3 is TGTGCCAGCAGCGACCCAACGACTAGCGGGACGGCTGGGGCCAACGTCCTGACTTTC. Translated, it gives CASSDPTTSGTAGANVLTF.

The J gene is TRBJ1-2, the V gene TRBV19, with TRBD1 as a possible D gene (6 bases). With 3 bases removed from V and 8 bases from J, the gap between germline ends came to 13 bases. Germline V gives CDR1 LNHDA, CDR2 SQIVND (reference sequence). The CDR3 runs 13 residues. The CDR3 DNA reads TGTGCCAGTAGTATCACAGGGACTATAGGCTACACCTTC. The encoded protein is CASSITGTIGYTF.

V is TRBV27 and J is TRBJ1-5; D is unclear. Germline CDR1 reads MNHEY; CDR2 reads SMNVEV (reference sequence). The CDR3 spans 12 residues. With 4 bases removed from V and 7 bases from J, the gap between germline ends came to 8 bases. The CDR3 is CASSSLGQPQHF. DNA of the CDR3: TGTGCCAGCAGTTCGCTAGGGCAGCCCCAGCATTTT.

The rearrangement links TRBV4-1 to TRBJ2-1; 10 bases are shared with TRBD2. Losses at the gene ends were 0 bases for V and 6 bases for J; bases not matched to a gene: 5. CDR3 length: 16 amino acids. Germline lookup yields CDR1 MGHRA and CDR2 YSYEKL. The CDR3 DNA follows: TGCGCCAGCAGCCAAGATCTAGCGGGAGAGAGCAATGAGCAGTTCTTC. Its protein product is CASSQDLAGESNEQFF.

The CDR3 nucleotides are TGTGCCAGCAGCCCAAGGACTAGCGTGAACCCTTCCTACGAGCAGTACTTC. Its translation is CASSPRTSVNPSYEQYF. The V call is TRBV9, the J call TRBJ2-7; TRBD2 matches 9 bases. After removal of 4 bases from V and 1 base from J, the junction contained 12 bases not matched to a gene. The CDR3 spans 17 residues. Germline-derived CDR1 and CDR2 are SGDLS and YYNGEE. The full variable domain, rest sourced from reference TRBV9 and TRBJ2-7, is DSGVTQTPKHLITATGQRVTLRCSPRSGDLSVYWYQQSLDQGLQFLIQYYNGEERAKGNILERFSAQQFPDLHSELNLSSLELGDSALYFCASSPRTSVNPSYEQYFGPGTRLTVT.

This clone was counted between two and nine times. The V gene is TRBV2, the J gene TRBJ2-3; TRBD1 matches at 7 bases. The CDR3 extends over 14 amino acids. Germline CDR1 and CDR2: SNHLY and FYNNEI. J was trimmed by 2 bases and V by 6 bases; bases with no gene match: 5. This CDR3 is CASSGTAYTDTQYF. As DNA, the CDR3 is TGTGCCAGCAGCGGGACAGCCTACACAGATACGCAGTATTTT.

This clone showed up just once. This rearrangement joins TRBV19 to TRBJ2-2, with 8 bases that match TRBD1. There are 15 residues in the CDR3. The J segment lost 2 bases and the V segment lost 5 bases, leaving 4 bases of the junction unmatched. In germline, CDR1 is LNHDA, CDR2 SQIVND (reference sequence). The DNA of the CDR3 is TGTGCCAGTAGTCTAGGACAGGGAAACACCGGGGAGCTGTTTTTT. Its protein product is CASSLGQGNTGELFF.

This clone was found a few times. This chain connects TRBV7-6 to TRBJ2-1; TRBD1 is a possible D gene (6 bases). The CDR3 loop spans 16 amino acids. Trimming left V 1 base short and J 4 bases short, with 14 bases between. Germline V gene sequence: CDR1 SGHVS, CDR2 FNYEAQ. The CDR3: CASSLVGGDVYNEQFF. The CDR3 bases are TGTGCCAGCAGCTTAGTAGGGGGAGATGTATACAATGAGCAGTTCTTC.

V gene TRBV5-1 combines with J gene TRBJ2-5; D tentatively reads TRBD1 or TRBD2 (5 bases each). Trimming took off 6 bases at V and 2 bases at J, with 14 bases between the two ends. This CDR3 has 14 residues. Germline V gene lookup returns CDR1 SGHRS and CDR2 YFSETQ. The CDR3 sequence: CASIAGTGQETQYF. Written as DNA, the CDR3 is TGCGCCAGCATTGCTGGGACGGGTCAAGAGACCCAGTACTTC.

The chain couples TRBV5-6 to TRBJ2-7; maybe TRBD2 (6 bases). This CDR3 has 12 amino acids. CDR1 and CDR2 from the germline V gene are SGHDT and YYEEEE. Trimming stripped 4 bases from V and 4 bases from J, with 9 bases between. The CDR3 DNA sequence: TGTGCCAGCAGCCCGGGAGATTACGAGCAGTACTTC. Protein product: CASSPGDYEQYF.

CDR3 DNA: TGTGCCAGCAGCCAAGATACTGACCGGGGTGACTATGGCTACACCTTC. This translates into CASSQDTDRGDYGYTF. The J gene is TRBJ1-2, the V gene TRBV3-1 (or the pseudogene TRBV3-2), with D unclear. Trimming took 0 bases from V and 3 from J, leaving 14 bases between them. The CDR3 length is 16 residues. Germline lookup yields CDR1 LGHDT and CDR2 YNNKEL (reference sequence).